This T cell receptor (beta chain) was sequenced during a study of blood T cell repertoires in COVID-19. Original data processing: Cell counts per sample came from amplifying reference gene primers. Sequenced by immunoSEQ multiplex PCR; TCRdb stores in-frame clones only, minus some. V, J and clone size were drawn from that table, and D and trimming were deduced from the DNA. The sample has fewer than 95,000 clones, around 90% seen once. V was clipped by 7 bases and J by 1 base; unmatched bases: 5. Germline V lookup: CDR1 SQVTM, CDR2 ANQGSEA. This CDR3 region has 14 residues. This sequence was found in a male donor with acute or convalescent COVID-19. V and J are TRBV29-1 and TRBJ1-1, with 11 bases lining up with TRBD1. The sequencing sample was made of peripheral blood. CDR3 coding DNA: TGCAGCGCCGGGACAGGGGGACCGAACACTGAAGCTTTCTTT. Its translation: CSAGTGGPNTEAFF.